The 8 T cell receptor beta chains listed next were all sequenced from one sample in a study of graft-versus-host responses after intestinal transplantation. Produced via immunoSEQ multiplex PCR; TCRdb's table is partial and in-frame only. The data show 43,000 or so clones, with 85% to 95% seen just once and roughly 1.4% held by the top ten. The sample consisted of PBMCs, taken 335 days after intestinal transplant. These receptors were taken from a human patient who received an intestinal transplant, so some T cells may come from the graft donor.

J is TRBJ2-1 and V is TRBV11-3; no clear D gene. Deletions cut 0 bases from V and 5 bases from J, with 5 bases between. The CDR3 extends over 13 amino acids. Germline CDR1 reads SGHNT; CDR2 reads YENEEA. CDR3 sequence (DNA): TGTGCCAGCAGCTTAGACACCCACAATGAGCAGTTCTTC. It yields the protein CASSLDTHNEQFF.

J is TRBJ2-7 and V is TRBV4-1; D tentatively fits TRBD1 or TRBD2 (5 bases each). Germline CDR1 reads MGHRA; CDR2 reads YSYEKL. This CDR3 is 15 amino acids long. V gave up 3 bases and J gave up 0 bases, with 12 bases separating them. The DNA for the CDR3 is TGCGCCAGCAGCCAGGACCCTGGGGGCTCCTACGAGCAGTACTTC. Translating it yields CASSQDPGGSYEQYF.

In this sample, this clone turned up once. The rearrangement links TRBV5-4 to TRBJ2-7; unclear D gene. Trimming removed 4 bases from V and 2 bases from J, with 4 bases in between. This CDR3 contains 11 residues. The V gene's germline CDR1 is SGHNT and CDR2 YYREEE (reference sequence). Here the CDR3 DNA reads TGTGCCAGCAGCACTACCTACGAGCAGTACTTC. As protein: CASSTTYEQYF.

This clone was observed once. V is TRBV10-1 and J is TRBJ2-2; tentative D call: TRBD2 (6 bases). V lost 2 bases, J lost 4 bases, and 11 bases lay in between. The CDR3 runs 15 residues. The germline CDR1 and CDR2 sequences are WNHNN and SYGVQD (reference sequence). The CDR3 bases are TGCGCCAGCAGTGAGGGGGACTCCTCCACCGGGGAGCTGTTTTTT. Translated, it gives CASSEGDSSTGELFF.

CDR3 coding DNA: TGTGCCAGCAGCTTAGCGTCGGGTAGCTCCTACAATGAGCAGTTCTTC. This sequence encodes CASSLASGSSYNEQFF. The gene calls are TRBV11-1 and TRBJ2-1; D unresolved. V was cut by 0 bases and J by 0 bases, with 9 bases left in between. There are 16 residues in the CDR3. CDR1 is SGHAT, CDR2 FQDESV, per germline (reference sequence).

J is TRBJ1-2 and V is TRBV11-2, with D possibly TRBD1 on 6 matching bases. This CDR3 has 15 amino acids. The V gene's germline CDR1 is SGHAT and CDR2 FQNNGV. Trimming took 5 bases from V and 8 from J, leaving 21 bases between them. The CDR3 loop reads CASSIRGGGVEGYTF. The CDR3 DNA sequence: TGTGCCAGCAGCATACGGGGGGGCGGGGTGGAAGGCTACACCTTC.

The chain carries TRBV7-9 and TRBJ2-2; no definite D call. Germline V gene data show CDR1 as SEHNR and CDR2 as FQNEAQ (reference sequence). Trimming stripped 1 base from V and 1 base from J, with 4 bases between. This CDR3 comprises 14 residues. The CDR3 region has the DNA TGTGCCAGCAGCTTAGGAGGGAACACCGGGGAGCTGTTTTTT. It is translated as CASSLGGNTGELFF.

This sequence joins TRBV28 and TRBJ1-2; perhaps TRBD1 as D (5 bases). V dropped 7 bases and J dropped 3 bases, with 9 bases sitting between them. The germline gives CDR1 MDHEN, CDR2 SYDVKM. This CDR3 spans 12 amino acids. CDR3 in amino acids: CASTQGYYGYTF. CDR3 nucleotides: TGTGCCAGCACCCAGGGATACTATGGCTACACCTTC.